This entry lists 26 T cell receptor beta chains sequenced from one sample in a study of blood T cell repertoires in COVID-19. The protocol was immunoSEQ multiplex PCR, while the TCRdb copy is restricted to in-frame clones and leaves out a portion. The sample shows over 200,000 clones, 88% of them seen only once. Sequencing was carried out using peripheral blood. The receptors come from a man aged 18-30 years with active or convalescent COVID-19.

V gene TRBV6-5 combines with J gene TRBJ2-7; no reliable D call. The V end was cut by 7 bases, the J end by 0 bases, with 7 bases between. This CDR3 spans 12 amino acids. CDR1 is MNHEY and CDR2 is SVGAGI in the germline V gene. CDR3 nucleotides: TGTGCCAGCATGGCCAGCTCCTACGAGCAGTACTTC. Encoded protein: CASMASSYEQYF.

The V and J genes are TRBV28 and TRBJ1-1; TRBD1 matches at 9 bases. Germline V gives CDR1 MDHEN, CDR2 SYDVKM. The CDR3 covers 17 residues. The V segment lost 2 bases and the J segment 7 bases; nucleotides outside the gene matches: 14. The CDR3 spells CASSLPLPGQGGGEAFF. DNA for the CDR3: TGTGCCAGCAGTTTACCGCTCCCGGGACAGGGTGGGGGTGAAGCTTTCTTT.

CDR3 residues: CASSDSLSTEAFF. Written as DNA, the CDR3 is TGCGCCAGCAGTGATAGTCTCTCCACTGAAGCTTTCTTT. The chain carries TRBV10-1 and TRBJ1-1, with no clear D. Trimming took off 3 bases at V and 4 bases at J, with 9 bases between the two ends. Germline CDR1 reads WNHNN; CDR2 reads SYGVQD (reference sequence). The CDR3 spans 13 residues.

The rearrangement uses TRBV5-1 and TRBJ2-2; 8 nucleotides match TRBD1. This CDR3 has 15 amino acids. The trim removed 4 bases at V and 6 bases at J, leaving 8 bases unmatched. Germline-derived CDR1 and CDR2 are SGHRS and YFSETQ. CDR3 nucleotide sequence: TGCGCCAGCAGCCCAGGCGGACAGGGACCCGGGGAGCTGTTTTTT. Translation gives CASSPGGQGPGELFF.

The rearrangement links TRBV15 to TRBJ2-3, with D tentatively TRBD1 (5 bases). V was clipped by 10 bases and J by 2 bases, with 16 bases between them. Germline CDR1 and CDR2: LNHNV and YYDKDF (reference sequence). The length of the CDR3 is 14 residues. The CDR3 loop is CASQTGFSTDTQYF. As DNA, the CDR3 is TGTGCCAGCCAAACAGGTTTTTCCACAGATACGCAGTATTTT. The complete variable domain, with remaining parts taken from reference TRBV15 and TRBJ2-3, reads DAMVIQNPRYQVTQFGKPVTLSCSQTLNHNVMYWYQQKSSQAPKLLFHYYDKDFNNEADTPDNFQSRRPNTSFCFLDIRSPGLGDTAMYLCASQTGFSTDTQYFGPGTRLTVL.

This clone was seen just once. This sequence joins TRBV5-8 and TRBJ2-3, with 10 bases aligning to TRBD2. Germline V gene data show CDR1 as SGHTS and CDR2 as YDEGEE. CDR3 length: 16 residues. V trimming: 0 bases; J trimming: 3 bases; junction bases outside the gene matches: 4. The CDR3 loop reads CASSLGLAGETDTQYF. The CDR3 nucleotides read TGTGCCAGCAGCTTGGGCCTAGCGGGAGAGACAGATACGCAGTATTTT.

The CDR3 reads CASSQELAGGATEAFF. CDR3 DNA: TGTGCCAGCAGCCAAGAGTTAGCGGGGGGGGCCACTGAAGCTTTCTTT. V and J are TRBV4-2 and TRBJ1-1; weak D call: TRBD1 (6 bases). Germline V gene sequence: CDR1 LGHNA, CDR2 YNFKEQ. CDR3 length: 16 amino acids. V shed 0 bases and J shed 4 bases, with 15 bases lying between them.

The chain carries TRBV7-2 and TRBJ1-2; D is undetermined. The V end lost 5 bases, the J end lost 5 bases, and 12 bases lay between the germline ends. This CDR3 region has 13 residues. The germline CDR1 and CDR2 sequences are SGHTA and FQGNSA. CDR3 in DNA: TGTGCCAGCAGCCGAGATGCTCTGTATGGCTACACCTTC. The encoded protein is CASSRDALYGYTF.

This chain uses TRBV28 with TRBJ2-1; TRBD2 matches 7 bases. The V and J ends lost 5 bases and 9 bases, in that order; junction bases with no gene match: 16. Germline loops: CDR1 MDHEN, CDR2 SYDVKM. The CDR3 covers 16 residues. CDR3 in amino acids: CASSLHTGGFTGEQFF. The CDR3 DNA reads TGTGCCAGCAGTCTACATACGGGAGGTTTTACTGGTGAGCAGTTCTTC.

The rearrangement uses TRBV5-1 and TRBJ2-2; 11 nucleotides match TRBD1. CDR3 length: 13 residues. After removal of 7 bases from V and 5 bases from J, the junction contained 1 base not matched to a gene. Germline loops: CDR1 SGHRS, CDR2 YFSETQ. CDR3 sequence (DNA): TGCGCCAGCGGACAGGGGGCTACCGGGGAGCTGTTTTTT. Protein: CASGQGATGELFF.

The CDR3: CASSPGENYGYTF. The CDR3 DNA sequence: TGTGCCAGCAGCCCGGGAGAAAACTATGGCTACACCTTC. The V and J genes are TRBV2 and TRBJ1-2; the D is unclear. This CDR3 is 13 amino acids long. Germline CDR1 is SNHLY and CDR2 is FYNNEI. V lost 6 bases, J lost 2 bases, and 10 bases lay in between.

The chain uses TRBV7-2 and TRBJ2-3; D is possibly TRBD1 (6 bases). Germline V gene lookup returns CDR1 SGHTA and CDR2 FQGNSA. CDR3 size: 15 residues. Deletions cut 10 bases from V and 0 bases from J, with 17 bases between. CDR3 sequence reads: CATSYRAFSTDTQYF. The CDR3 nucleotides read TGTGCCACCTCCTACAGGGCCTTCAGCACAGATACGCAGTATTTT.

This clone has just one count. The CDR3, as DNA: TGTGCCAGCAGTGAAGTGGACAGGGTCTCTGGAAACACCATATATTTT. It is translated as CASSEVDRVSGNTIYF. The V and J genes are TRBV2 and TRBJ1-3; 8 positions match TRBD1. The CDR3 runs to 16 residues. V lost 1 base to trimming and J lost 0 bases; unmatched junction nucleotides: 2. Germline V CDR1 and CDR2: SNHLY, FYNNEI.

The V call is TRBV10-3, the J call TRBJ1-1, with 7 nucleotides matching TRBD1. The CDR3 has 14 residues. The germline V gene encodes CDR1 ENHRY and CDR2 SYGVKD. V was clipped by 8 bases and J by 3 bases; unmatched bases: 9. The CDR3 DNA follows: TGTGCCATCGCGGCGGGACAGCCTTACACTGAAGCTTTCTTT. It encodes CAIAAGQPYTEAFF.

V usage is TRBV27 and J usage is TRBJ2-7, with 8 bases matching TRBD2. The ends lost 8 bases at V and 2 bases at J; junction bases unmatched: 5. The length of the CDR3 is 13 residues. Per the germline V gene, CDR1 is MNHEY and CDR2 is SMNVEV (reference sequence). The CDR3 protein is CASGTSGTYEQYF. CDR3 DNA sequence: TGTGCCAGCGGAACTAGCGGTACCTACGAGCAGTACTTC.

The chain couples TRBV4-2 to TRBJ2-3, with D possibly TRBD2 on 6 matching bases. Germline CDR1 LGHNA, CDR2 YNFKEQ. V was pared by 3 bases and J by 4 bases, with 11 bases between. The CDR3 extends over 14 amino acids. As DNA, the CDR3 is TGTGCCAGCAGCCATTCGTCGGGAGCAGATACGCAGTATTTT. Encoded protein: CASSHSSGADTQYF.

The chain uses TRBV28 and TRBJ1-2; a possible D gene is TRBD1 (6 bases). The CDR3 spans 17 residues. The germline V and J ends were trimmed by 6 bases and 5 bases, with 25 bases remaining between them. Germline-derived CDR1 and CDR2 are MDHEN and SYDVKM. The CDR3 DNA reads as TGTGCCAGCAGAAGAATTGCCGGGACAATAAGTCGGTATGGCTACACCTTC. The encoded protein is CASRRIAGTISRYGYTF.

The V call is TRBV10-3, the J call TRBJ2-1; 8 bases map to TRBD1. CDR3 length: 16 residues. Germline assignment: CDR1 ENHRY and CDR2 SYGVKD. V dropped 10 bases and J dropped 2; count of bases not matched to a gene: 13. CDR3 loop: CATTTRGQGTYNEQFF. CDR3 DNA: TGTGCCACGACTACCCGAGGACAGGGTACCTACAATGAGCAGTTCTTC.

The chain couples TRBV5-6 to TRBJ2-4; 8 positions agree with TRBD1. Losses at the gene ends were 0 bases for V and 9 bases for J; bases not matched to a gene: 5. The CDR3 is 14 residues long. Germline CDR1 is SGHDT and CDR2 is YYEEEE. The CDR3 is CASSLGNRGVIQYF. The CDR3 DNA reads TGTGCCAGCAGCTTGGGTAACAGGGGGGTCATTCAGTACTTC.

The chain links TRBV13 to TRBJ1-1; maybe TRBD1 (5 bases). V was shortened by 5 bases and J by 5 bases, with 12 bases between the two germline ends. The germline CDR1 and CDR2 sequences are PRHDT and FYEKMQ (reference sequence). CDR3 length: 13 amino acids. In DNA, the CDR3 is TGTGCCAGCAGCCCGGCGGGGGGTACTGAAGCTTTCTTT. Encoded protein: CASSPAGGTEAFF. The variable domain in full, with the rest retrieved from reference TRBV13 and TRBJ1-1, is AAGVIQSPRHLIKEKRETATLKCYPIPRHDTVYWYQQGPGQDPQFLISFYEKMQSDKGSIPDRFSAQQFSDYHSELNMSSLELGDSALYFCASSPAGGTEAFFGQGTRLTVV.

For this clone: Different DNA sequences within this sample yield the same CDR3. This sequence joins TRBV5-1 and TRBJ2-5, with 8 bases lining up with TRBD1. This CDR3 has 15 residues. V lost 0 bases to trimming and J lost 3 bases; unmatched junction nucleotides: 4. CDR1 SGHRS and CDR2 YFSETQ come from the germline V gene. The CDR3 DNA sequence: TGCGCCAGCAGCTTGGATCAGGGGGCAAAAGAGACCCAGTACTTC. This codes for CASSLDQGAKETQYF.

V gene TRBV4-2 combines with J gene TRBJ2-5; a possible D gene is TRBD2 (6 bases). Looked up from germline, CDR1 is LGHNA and CDR2 is YNFKEQ. The CDR3 extends over 14 amino acids. V was pared by 0 bases and J by 4 bases, with 9 bases between. CDR3 region: CASSQEEGRETQYF. DNA of the CDR3: TGTGCCAGCAGCCAAGAGGAGGGCAGAGAGACCCAGTACTTC.

The chain is built from TRBV6-1 and TRBJ1-1; tentatively, D is TRBD1 (6 bases). Trimming took 3 bases from V and 1 from J, leaving 9 bases between them. The CDR3 extends over 14 amino acids. Germline lookup yields CDR1 MNHNS and CDR2 SASEGT. The chain's CDR3 is CASSEWTANTEAFF. DNA of the CDR3: TGTGCCAGCAGTGAGTGGACAGCGAACACTGAAGCTTTCTTT.

This rearrangement joins TRBV28 to TRBJ1-1; maybe TRBD1 (6 bases). Deletions cut 11 bases from V and 6 bases from J, with 16 bases between. Per germline, CDR1 MDHEN and CDR2 SYDVKM. This CDR3 is built from 12 residues. CDR3 bases: TGTGCCTCAAACTCCGGGGGGCCTGAAGCTTTCTTT. This codes for CASNSGGPEAFF.

This clone was detected only once. V is TRBV27 and J is TRBJ2-6; TRBD2 matches 7 bases. CDR3 length: 17 amino acids. The germline CDR1 and CDR2 sequences are MNHEY and SMNVEV (reference sequence). The V gene end was trimmed by 5 bases and the J gene end by 2 bases; junction bases not matched to a gene: 9. The CDR3 here is CASSPVGGVPGANVLTF. As DNA, the CDR3 is TGTGCCAGCAGTCCCGTTGGGGGGGTACCTGGGGCCAACGTCCTGACTTTC.

The gene calls are TRBV2 and TRBJ2-1; TRBD2 agrees at 11 bases. V was pared by 2 bases and J by 7 bases, with 7 bases of the junction left unmatched. The CDR3 length is 16 residues. Germline CDR1 and CDR2: SNHLY and FYNNEI. CDR3 nucleotides: TGTGCCAGCAGTGAATTTAGCGGGAGGGCCAGGAATGAGCAGTTCTTC. Translating it yields CASSEFSGRARNEQFF.